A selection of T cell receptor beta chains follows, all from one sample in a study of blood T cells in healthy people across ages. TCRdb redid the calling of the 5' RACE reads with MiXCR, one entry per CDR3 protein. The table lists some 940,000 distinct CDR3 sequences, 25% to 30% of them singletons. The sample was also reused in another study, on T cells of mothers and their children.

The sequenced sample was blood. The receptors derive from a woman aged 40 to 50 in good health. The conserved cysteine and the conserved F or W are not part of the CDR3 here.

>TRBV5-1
ASSFSGTGLVDEQF
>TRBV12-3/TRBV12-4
ASSSQRGGSGEQY
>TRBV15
ATSISPLGQDLQY
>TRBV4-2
ASSPVFRETQY
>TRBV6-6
ASSFWRELRSQH
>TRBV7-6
ASSLSPGLYGYT
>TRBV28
ASSFPPKSEQF
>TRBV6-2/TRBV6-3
ASSYGPGQPQH
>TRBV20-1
SVPGFEQPQH
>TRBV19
ARRTSGGEGYNEQF
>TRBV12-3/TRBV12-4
ASSKRHLGTLF
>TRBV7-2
ASGLEGVSYEQY
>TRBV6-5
ASSYGTLRDTEAF
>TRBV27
ASSLAGTVANYGYT
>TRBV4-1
ASSFYFTAGGEETQF
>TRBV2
ARGTESSYEQY
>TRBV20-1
SAMGPSRGYPHETQY
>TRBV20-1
SDGGHSTDTQY
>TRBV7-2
ASSQWDRGEGTEAF
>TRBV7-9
ASSFTGGAETQY
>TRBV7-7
ASSLVYGIGGRPQH
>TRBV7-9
ASSLDGNYGYT
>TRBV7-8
ASTRWSGDNEQF
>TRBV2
ATSKGGVYEQY
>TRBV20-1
SARGRLNTEAF
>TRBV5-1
ASSLAEDEKLF
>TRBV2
ASTWTGAYGYT
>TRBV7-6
ASSLDAASGNTIY
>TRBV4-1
ASSQPGTGIGAF
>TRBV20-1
SATDRVDYEQY